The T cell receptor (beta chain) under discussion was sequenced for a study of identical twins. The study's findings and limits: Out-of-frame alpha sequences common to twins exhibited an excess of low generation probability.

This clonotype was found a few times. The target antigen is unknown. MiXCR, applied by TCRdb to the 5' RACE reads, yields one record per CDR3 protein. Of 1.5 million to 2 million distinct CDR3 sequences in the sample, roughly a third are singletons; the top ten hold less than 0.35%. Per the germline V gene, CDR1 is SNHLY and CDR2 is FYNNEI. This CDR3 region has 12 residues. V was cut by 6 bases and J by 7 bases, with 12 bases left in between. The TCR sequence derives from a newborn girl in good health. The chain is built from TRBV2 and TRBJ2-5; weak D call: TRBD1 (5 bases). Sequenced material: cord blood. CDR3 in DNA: TGTGCCAGCAGAGGCAGGGATCCGACCCAGTACTTC. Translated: CASRGRDPTQYF.